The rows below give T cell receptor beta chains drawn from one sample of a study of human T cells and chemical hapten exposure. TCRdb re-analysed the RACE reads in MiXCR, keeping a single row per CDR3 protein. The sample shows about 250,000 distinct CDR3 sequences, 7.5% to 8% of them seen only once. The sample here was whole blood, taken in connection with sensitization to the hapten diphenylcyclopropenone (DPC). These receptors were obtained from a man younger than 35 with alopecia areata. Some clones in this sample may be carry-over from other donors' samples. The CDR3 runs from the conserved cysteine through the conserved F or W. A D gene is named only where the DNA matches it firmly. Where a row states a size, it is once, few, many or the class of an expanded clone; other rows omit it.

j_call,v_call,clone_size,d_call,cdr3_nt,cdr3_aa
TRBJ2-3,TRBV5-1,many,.,TGCGCCAGCAGATTCACAGGGTTTGCAGATACGCAGTATTTT,CASRFTGFADTQYF
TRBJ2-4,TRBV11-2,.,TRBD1,TGTGCCAGCAGCGCGGTTCAGGGGGCGAAGAACATTCAGTACTTC,CASSAVQGAKNIQYF
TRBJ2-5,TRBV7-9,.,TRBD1,TGTGCCAGCAGCGTAGGGGACAGGGGGAAAGAGACCCAGTACTTC,CASSVGDRGKETQYF
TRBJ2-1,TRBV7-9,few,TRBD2,TGTGCCGGACTACTAGCGGGGGGATACAATGAGCAGTTCTTC,CAGLLAGGYNEQFF
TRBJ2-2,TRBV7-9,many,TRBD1,TGTGCCAGCAGCCCTCGACAGGGGGCTGGGTCCGGGGAGCTGTTTTTT,CASSPRQGAGSGELFF
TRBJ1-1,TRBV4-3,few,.,TGCGCCAGCAGCCAAGCGGGATTCCGCACTGAAGCTTTCTTT,CASSQAGFRTEAFF
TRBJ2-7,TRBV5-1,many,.,TGCGCCAGCAGCTTGGGGGGTAGCTCCTACGAGCAGTACTTC,CASSLGGSSYEQYF
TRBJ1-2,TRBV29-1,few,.,TGCAGCTGGGGGGGCGCAGGCTATGGCTACACCTTC,CSWGGAGYGYTF
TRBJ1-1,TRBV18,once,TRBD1,TGTGCCAGCTCAGCACAAGACAGGGGGTTTACTGAAGCTTTCTTT,CASSAQDRGFTEAFF
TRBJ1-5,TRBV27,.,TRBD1,TGTGCCAGCAGTTCTACCCGGGACAGGGTCCTTTATAGCAATCAGCCCCAGCATTTT,CASSSTRDRVLYSNQPQHF
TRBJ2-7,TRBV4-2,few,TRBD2,TGTGCCAGCAGCCAGCAAGGTTCTAGCGGAACGTACGAGCAGTACTTC,CASSQQGSSGTYEQYF
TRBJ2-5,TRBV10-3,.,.,TGTGCCATCAGTGGATCGCAAATCGAGACCCAGTACTTC,CAISGSQIETQYF
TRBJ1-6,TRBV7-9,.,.,TGTGCCAGCAGTTACGGACTGGAAAATTCACCCCTCCACTTT,CASSYGLENSPLHF
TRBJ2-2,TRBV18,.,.,TGTGCCAGCTCACCACCGAGCAGGCTTAACACCGGGGAGCTGTTTTTT,CASSPPSRLNTGELFF
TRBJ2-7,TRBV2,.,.,TGTGCCAGCAGTGAAAGGCAGGGTGACTACGAGCAGTACTTC,CASSERQGDYEQYF
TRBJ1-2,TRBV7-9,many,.,TGTGCCAGCGAGGCCTATACCCCTCCGTATGGCTACACCTTC,CASEAYTPPYGYTF
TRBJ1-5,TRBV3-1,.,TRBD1,TGTGCCAGCAGCCAGGGGACAGCAAGCAATCAGCCCCAGCATTTT,CASSQGTASNQPQHF
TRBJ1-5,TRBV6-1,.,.,TGTGCCAGCAGTGAATGGGCAGGGAGTAATCAGCCCCAGCATTTT,CASSEWAGSNQPQHF